This T cell receptor (beta chain) was profiled in a study of Ad26.COV2.S vaccination and SARS-CoV-2 variants. Study at large: Enrollment placed the donor in the COV1001 Ad26.COV2.S trial arm. The authors gave Ad26.COV2.S intramuscularly, either once or twice 56 days apart. The study, taken as a whole, reports: Recipients given vaccine exceeded placebo recipients in spike-specific TCR breadth. Once vaccination had occurred, spike-specific CD8+ and CD4+ T cell responses reportedly showed substantial breadth.

The sample's treatment: approximately 18 received Ad26.COV2.S at low or high dose, single or two shots; several received placebo; per-sample allocation not given. Sampling was performed 63 days after the first vaccine or placebo injection. Deletions cut 4 bases from V and 1 base from J, with 8 bases between. The CDR3 has 12 residues. Germline CDR1 and CDR2: SQVTM and ANQGSEA. With regard to this clone: What it binds is unknown.

Assay: immunoSEQ multiplex PCR; the TCRdb copy retains only in-frame clones and omits some. The data contain some 480,000 clones, 70% to 90% of them seen just once; the ten biggest clones take up 9.5% to 15%. The source of this sequence is a person aged 18-60 years who received the Ad26.COV2.S COVID-19 vaccine or a placebo. Sequenced material: peripheral blood, taken in a trial of Ad26.COV2.S vaccine versus placebo. V gene TRBV29-1 combines with J gene TRBJ2-7; D might be TRBD2 (5 bases). In nucleotides, the CDR3 is TGCAGCGTTGGTAGCGTATCCTACGAGCAGTACTTC. Its protein product is CSVGSVSYEQYF.